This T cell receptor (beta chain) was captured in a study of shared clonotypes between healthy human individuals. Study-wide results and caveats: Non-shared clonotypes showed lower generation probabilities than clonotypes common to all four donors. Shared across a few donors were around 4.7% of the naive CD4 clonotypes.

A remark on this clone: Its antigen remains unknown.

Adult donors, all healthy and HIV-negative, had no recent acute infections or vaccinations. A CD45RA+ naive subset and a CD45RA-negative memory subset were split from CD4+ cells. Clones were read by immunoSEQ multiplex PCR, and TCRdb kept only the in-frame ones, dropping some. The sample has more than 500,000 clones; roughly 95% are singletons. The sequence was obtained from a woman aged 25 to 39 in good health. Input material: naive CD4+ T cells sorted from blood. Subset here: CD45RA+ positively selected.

The CDR3 spells CASKPGTGGSQPQHF. The DNA of the CDR3 is TGTGCCAGTAAGCCCGGGACAGGGGGTAGTCAGCCCCAGCATTTT. The chain is built from TRBV19 and TRBJ1-5; 11 bases align to TRBD1. Germline-derived CDR1 and CDR2 are LNHDA and SQIVND (reference sequence). Trimming cost V 7 bases and J 6 bases; bases outside gene matches: 8. The CDR3 is 15 residues long.